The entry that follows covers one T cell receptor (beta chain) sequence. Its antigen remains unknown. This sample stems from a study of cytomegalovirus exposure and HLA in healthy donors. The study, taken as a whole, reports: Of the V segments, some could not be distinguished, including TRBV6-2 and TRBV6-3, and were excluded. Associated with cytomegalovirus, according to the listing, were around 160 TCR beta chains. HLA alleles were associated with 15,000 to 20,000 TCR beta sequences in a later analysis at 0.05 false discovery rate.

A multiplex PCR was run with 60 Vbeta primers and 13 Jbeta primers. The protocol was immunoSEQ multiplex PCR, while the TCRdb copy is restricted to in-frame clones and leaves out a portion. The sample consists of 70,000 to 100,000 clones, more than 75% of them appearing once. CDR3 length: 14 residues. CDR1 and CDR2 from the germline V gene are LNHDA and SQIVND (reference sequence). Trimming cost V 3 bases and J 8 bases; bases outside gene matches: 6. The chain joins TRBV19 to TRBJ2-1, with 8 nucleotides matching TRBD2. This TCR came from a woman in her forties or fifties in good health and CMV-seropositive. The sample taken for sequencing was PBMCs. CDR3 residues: CASSMGTRIYEQFF. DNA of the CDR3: TGTGCCAGTAGTATGGGGACTAGGATTTATGAGCAGTTCTTC.